This T cell receptor beta chain was sequenced for a study of T cell responses to AZD1222 COVID-19 vaccine. Findings of the study overall: Of the AZD1222 recipients, only five to seven were seropositive at baseline. Nearly half of unique spike-specific TCRs reportedly avoided B.1.351 and B.1.1.7 mutated regions. White British donors predominated, females outnumbered males, and clonal diversity was possibly underestimated.

Sequenced by immunoSEQ multiplex PCR; TCRdb stores in-frame clones only, minus some. The sample lists under 150,000 clones; about 90% were seen once. Germline V gene lookup returns CDR1 SGDLS and CDR2 YYNGEE. There are 15 residues in the CDR3. The V end lost 3 bases, the J end lost 4 bases, and 14 bases lay between the germline ends. On this clone: Its target is unknown.

Sequenced here: peripheral blood, sampled on day 0 of AZD1222 vaccination. This clonotype originated in an adult in good health. This sequence joins TRBV9 and TRBJ1-3; D may be TRBD1 (5 bases). The CDR3 sequence is CASSDGGAAGNTIYF. In DNA form, the CDR3 reads TGTGCCAGCAGCGATGGGGGTGCAGCGGGAAACACCATATATTTT.